Each of the 28 T cell receptor beta chains below was sequenced from the same sample in a study of blood T cell repertoires in COVID-19. Profiling relied on immunoSEQ multiplex PCR, and the TCRdb table lists in-frame clones only, not all of them. The sample consists of roughly 80,000 clones, approximately 81% of them appearing once. Sequencing input: peripheral blood. Receptor source: a man at least 80 years old with acute or convalescent COVID-19.

This chain links TRBV6-5 with TRBJ2-7, with D maybe TRBD2 (6 bases). CDR3 size: 16 residues. The germline V gene has CDR1 MNHEY and CDR2 SVGAGI. The V end lost 0 bases, the J end lost 3 bases, and 15 bases lay between the germline ends. CDR3 nucleotide sequence: TGTGCCAGCAGTTACTCGATGGGGGGAAGGGACTACGAGCAGTACTTC. Encoded protein: CASSYSMGGRDYEQYF.

This clone was recorded only once. The chain recombines TRBV28 with TRBJ1-5, with no clear D. There are 12 residues in the CDR3. Looked up from germline, CDR1 is MDHEN and CDR2 is SYDVKM. The ends were cut back, 8 bases at V and 4 bases at J, with 9 bases in the middle. CDR3 protein: CASRYWNQPQHF. Here the CDR3 DNA reads TGTGCCAGCCGTTACTGGAATCAGCCCCAGCATTTT.

J is TRBJ2-3 and V is TRBV28; 9 bases match TRBD2. Germline CDR1 and CDR2: MDHEN and SYDVKM. CDR3 length: 15 amino acids. V was pared by 3 bases and J by 5 bases, with 6 bases of the junction left unmatched. The CDR3 protein is CASSFGAGGVDTQYF. CDR3 nucleotide sequence: TGTGCCAGCAGTTTTGGCGCGGGAGGGGTAGATACGCAGTATTTT.

The chain links TRBV11-2 to TRBJ1-1; D is uncertain. The V gene lost 4 bases and the J gene lost 3 bases, with 3 bases spanning the gap. From germline, CDR1 is SGHAT and CDR2 FQNNGV. The CDR3 covers 11 residues. CDR3: CASSSDTEAFF. For the CDR3, the DNA is TGTGCCAGCAGCTCTGACACTGAAGCTTTCTTT.

For this clone: The junction differs from germline at one of its ends, possibly a read error. The V call is TRBV28, the J call TRBJ2-3; D may be TRBD1 (6 bases). Germline values: CDR1 MDHEN, CDR2 SYDVKM. The CDR3 consists of 12 residues. The CDR3 bases are TGTGCCAGCAGTATTCCGCGCGTCTCAGGGGAATTT. It encodes CASSIPRVSGEF.

This chain links TRBV5-1 with TRBJ2-1, with TRBD2 identical over 11 bases. The CDR3 has 16 residues. V lost 4 bases and J lost 6; bases outside the gene matches: 9. CDR1 and CDR2 from the germline V gene are SGHRS and YFSETQ. The CDR3 here is CASSGIAGGYSNEQFF. CDR3 nucleotide sequence: TGCGCCAGCAGCGGGATAGCGGGAGGGTATTCCAATGAGCAGTTCTTC.

The chain couples TRBV6-5 to TRBJ1-1, with a possible D match to TRBD1 (5 bases). Germline V CDR1 and CDR2: MNHEY, SVGAGI. There are 13 residues in the CDR3. The V end was cut by 7 bases, the J end by 1 base, with 10 bases between. CDR3 protein: CASIPRGNTEAFF. DNA of the CDR3: TGTGCCAGCATCCCAAGGGGGAACACTGAAGCTTTCTTT.

The gene calls are TRBV3-1 (or the pseudogene TRBV3-2) and TRBJ2-7, with D unclear. Deletions cut 1 base from V and 1 base from J, with 5 bases between. The CDR3 runs 13 residues. Germline assignment: CDR1 LGHDT and CDR2 YNNKEL (reference sequence). The CDR3: CASSQGRSYEQYF. The CDR3 DNA sequence: TGTGCCAGCAGCCAAGGGCGGTCCTACGAGCAGTACTTC.

This clone was counted a single time. This chain uses TRBV12-3 or TRBV12-4 with TRBJ2-5; 7 nucleotides match TRBD1. The CDR3 sequence is 13 residues long. Germline trimming cut 3 bases from V and 3 bases from J; bases unmatched to any gene: 1. CDR3 coding DNA: TGTGCCAGCAGTTTCGACAGGGAAGAGACCCAGTACTTC. Translated: CASSFDREETQYF.

The genes are TRBV5-4 and TRBJ2-6; TRBD2 is a possible D gene (7 bases). Trimming stripped 6 bases from V and 2 bases from J, with 18 bases between. The length of the CDR3 is 17 residues. CDR1 and CDR2 from the germline V gene are SGHNT and YYREEE (reference sequence). The CDR3 sequence: CASTRGGGGPGANVLTF. DNA for the CDR3: TGTGCCAGCACCCGAGGAGGGGGGGGCCCTGGGGCCAACGTCCTGACTTTC. The full variable domain, rest sourced from reference TRBV5-4 and TRBJ2-6, is ETGVTQSPTHLIKTRGQQVTLRCSSQSGHNTVSWYQQALGQGPQFIFQYYREEENGRGNFPPRFSGLQFPNYSSELNVNALELDDSALYLCASTRGGGGPGANVLTFGAGSRLTVL.

The V gene is TRBV5-1, the J gene TRBJ2-3; D perhaps matches TRBD2 (5 bases). V gave up 0 bases and J gave up 0 bases, with 5 bases separating them. There are 14 residues in the CDR3. Germline V gene lookup returns CDR1 SGHRS and CDR2 YFSETQ. This CDR3 reads CASSLAGSTDTQYF. CDR3 sequence (DNA): TGCGCCAGCAGCTTGGCGGGGAGCACAGATACGCAGTATTTT.

The chain recombines TRBV27 with TRBJ2-5, with a tentative D call TRBD2 (6 bases). This CDR3 region has 13 residues. Germline V gene lookup returns CDR1 MNHEY and CDR2 SMNVEV (reference sequence). Trimming removed 6 bases at V and 1 base at J, with 9 bases between. The CDR3 loop is CASSRDSQETQYF. The CDR3 DNA follows: TGTGCCAGCAGCCGGGACTCCCAAGAGACCCAGTACTTC.

This clone was seen more than once but under ten times. The rearrangement uses TRBV29-1 and TRBJ2-1, with 12 bases lining up with TRBD2. There are 15 residues in the CDR3. The trim removed 2 bases at V and 4 bases at J, leaving 3 bases unmatched. The germline V gene has CDR1 SQVTM and CDR2 ANQGSEA. CDR3 sequence: CSVERTSGIYNEQFF. CDR3 bases: TGCAGCGTTGAACGGACTAGCGGGATTTACAATGAGCAGTTCTTC.

This clone has a handful of counts. The CDR3 nucleotides are TGCGCCAGCAGCTTAAAGCAAGACACTGAAGCTTTCTTT. Its translation: CASSLKQDTEAFF. The chain employs TRBV5-1 and TRBJ1-1; D gene unclear. Germline-derived CDR1 and CDR2 are SGHRS and YFSETQ. The V and J ends lost 2 bases and 3 bases respectively, with 8 bases between them. This CDR3 is built from 13 residues.

CDR3 nucleotides: TGCGCCAGCAGCTTGGGGCCTGCTTACGAGCAGTACTTC. Translating gives CASSLGPAYEQYF. This chain connects TRBV5-1 to TRBJ2-7; no clear D. The V gene lost 0 bases and the J gene lost 4 bases, with 8 bases spanning the gap. Germline V gene data show CDR1 as SGHRS and CDR2 as YFSETQ. This CDR3 is built from 13 residues.

The chain links TRBV30 to TRBJ2-5; D may be TRBD2 (5 bases). This CDR3 has 13 residues. Per germline, CDR1 GTSNPN and CDR2 SVGIG (reference sequence). With 6 bases removed from V and 5 bases from J, the gap between germline ends came to 16 bases. The CDR3 coding sequence is TGTGCCTGTGACAAAAACGGACTGGAGACCCAGTACTTC. Protein sequence: CACDKNGLETQYF.

This sequence joins TRBV29-1 and TRBJ2-7; D is unclear. The CDR3 is 11 amino acids. Trimming pared 4 bases from V and 5 bases from J, leaving 9 bases between. From germline, CDR1 is SQVTM and CDR2 ANQGSEA. The CDR3 DNA is TGCAGCGTTGGGGCAGAGAACGAGCAGTACTTC. Its translation: CSVGAENEQYF.

J is TRBJ2-7 and V is TRBV28; 11 nucleotides align to TRBD2. Germline lookup yields CDR1 MDHEN and CDR2 SYDVKM. CDR3 length equals 19 residues. J gave up 3 bases and V 3 bases, and 16 bases lay outside the gene matches. CDR3 sequence: CASSFPLAGGLRTVYEQYF. CDR3 sequence (DNA): TGTGCCAGCAGTTTCCCCTTAGCGGGAGGGCTTCGGACGGTCTACGAGCAGTACTTC.

The sample holds one count of this clone. J is TRBJ1-2 and V is TRBV11-2; D remains ambiguous. This CDR3 is 12 amino acids long. Trimming took 2 bases from V and 2 from J, leaving 3 bases between them. In germline, CDR1 is SGHAT, CDR2 FQNNGV. CDR3 in DNA: TGTGCCAGCAGCTTAACAAACTATGGCTACACCTTC. Translated, it gives CASSLTNYGYTF. Combining the CDR3 with reference TRBV11-2 and TRBJ1-2 gives the whole variable domain EAGVAQSPRYKIIEKRQSVAFWCNPISGHATLYWYQQILGQGPKLLIQFQNNGVVDDSQLPKDRFSAERLKGVDSTLKIQPAKLEDSAVYLCASSLTNYGYTFGSGTRLTVV.

The chain is built from TRBV20-1 and TRBJ2-7; D not resolved. The ends were cut back, 5 bases at V and 3 bases at J, with 8 bases in the middle. CDR1 is DFQATT and CDR2 is SNEGSKA in the germline V gene (reference sequence). The CDR3 has 11 residues. In DNA form, the CDR3 reads TGCAGTGCTGGTCAGTTCTACGAGCAGTACTTC. Translated, it gives CSAGQFYEQYF.

In this sample, this clone turned up a few times. The chain couples TRBV19 to TRBJ2-7, with TRBD1 matching over 7 bases. V trimming: 6 bases; J trimming: 5 bases; junction bases outside the gene matches: 10. Germline V gene data show CDR1 as LNHDA and CDR2 as SQIVND (reference sequence). The length of the CDR3 is 14 residues. The DNA for the CDR3 is TGTGCCAGTAGCCGATTAGGGACAGCCCACGAGCAGTACTTC. Protein sequence: CASSRLGTAHEQYF.

Many counts were recorded for this clone. V and J are TRBV27 and TRBJ1-2; 8 bases are shared with TRBD1. V lost 5 bases, J lost 5 bases, and 1 base stayed unmatched. Germline CDR1 MNHEY, CDR2 SMNVEV (reference sequence). The CDR3 has 12 amino acids. This CDR3 is CASSGTGYGYTF. Here the CDR3 DNA reads TGTGCCAGCAGTGGGACAGGATATGGCTACACCTTC.

J is TRBJ2-7 and V is TRBV18; a possible D gene is TRBD2 (5 bases). V was cut by 3 bases and J by 6 bases, with 12 bases left in between. This CDR3 has 13 amino acids. Germline V lookup: CDR1 KGHSH, CDR2 LQKENI. DNA of the CDR3: TGTGCCAGCTCACCTTCGCGAGCGGCCGAGCAGTACTTC. This translates into CASSPSRAAEQYF.

In its sample, this clone was seen once. The chain recombines TRBV19 with TRBJ1-5; no firm D call. The V and J ends lost 10 bases and 4 bases respectively, with 20 bases between them. The CDR3 runs 15 residues. Germline CDR1 reads LNHDA; CDR2 reads SQIVND (reference sequence). CDR3 residues: CATREQLGRNQPQHF. The CDR3 DNA reads as TGTGCCACCCGAGAGCAGTTGGGGAGGAATCAGCCCCAGCATTTT.

This chain joins TRBV18 and TRBJ2-7; D is possibly TRBD1 (7 bases). Germline CDR1 reads KGHSH; CDR2 reads LQKENI. This CDR3 has 14 amino acids. V was cut by 5 bases and J by 6 bases, with 17 bases left in between. CDR3 bases: TGTGCCAGCTCAGCTCGACAGGGAGGAGGCGAGCAGTACTTC. As protein: CASSARQGGGEQYF.

The chain combines TRBV7-2 with TRBJ1-5, with D possibly matching TRBD1 (6 bases). Germline V gene sequence: CDR1 SGHTA, CDR2 FQGNSA. The V and J ends lost 1 base and 7 bases respectively, with 14 bases between them. The CDR3 is made up of 15 amino acids. CDR3 in amino acids: CASSLVQGASQPQHF. CDR3 DNA sequence: TGTGCCAGCAGCTTAGTACAGGGAGCAAGCCAGCCCCAGCATTTT.

The chain joins TRBV25-1 to TRBJ2-1; 8 positions agree with TRBD1. Germline trimming cut 4 bases from V and 8 bases from J; bases unmatched to any gene: 13. This CDR3 region has 16 residues. Germline CDR1 and CDR2: MGHDK and SYGVNS. As DNA, the CDR3 is TGTGCCAGCAGTGCCAAGTTCGGGACAGGCGGCGATGAGCAGTTCTTC. Translating it yields CASSAKFGTGGDEQFF.

This rearrangement joins TRBV11-2 to TRBJ2-1; D possibly corresponds to TRBD2 (6 bases). This CDR3 spans 16 amino acids. Germline CDR1 SGHAT, CDR2 FQNNGV. The V end lost 4 bases, the J end lost 1 base, and 14 bases lay between the germline ends. The CDR3 here is CASSSAPGLSYNEQFF. The CDR3 DNA reads TGTGCCAGCAGCTCGGCACCGGGACTGTCCTACAATGAGCAGTTCTTC.